Each of the 26 T cell receptor beta chains below was sequenced from the same sample in a study of T cells in Graves' hyperthyroidism and ophthalmopathy. The CDR3 regions of TCR beta were amplified from RNA transcripts. TCR CDR3 regions were first amplified by RT-PCR with HTBI primers. A single record per CDR3 protein comes from TCRdb applying MiXCR to the multiplex PCR reads. This table holds roughly 180,000 distinct CDR3 sequences, around 15% found once. Input material: blood. The receptors were sampled from a woman in her fifties or sixties with Graves' hyperthyroidism.

Many counts were recorded for this clonotype. The CDR3 sequence is CASRSNRPGLNYNEQFF. The CDR3, as DNA: TGTGCCAGCAGATCAAATCGGCCAGGACTCAACTACAATGAGCAGTTCTTC. This chain joins TRBV27 and TRBJ2-1; TRBD2 is a possible D gene (5 bases). V was trimmed by 6 bases and J by 3 bases, leaving 21 bases between them. Germline V gene data show CDR1 as MNHEY and CDR2 as SMNVEV (reference sequence). The CDR3 is 17 residues long.

The chain combines TRBV20-1 with TRBJ2-2; weak D call: TRBD1 (5 bases). The CDR3 covers 15 residues. Germline V CDR1 and CDR2: DFQATT, SNEGSKA (reference sequence). V was cut by 0 bases and J by 4 bases, with 12 bases left in between. The CDR3 is CSARDLAGPTGELFF. CDR3 coding DNA: TGCAGTGCTAGAGATCTCGCAGGGCCCACCGGGGAGCTGTTTTTT.

CDR3 protein: CASSPFLLAGPDNEQFF. CDR3 coding DNA: TGTGCCAGCAGCCCGTTTTTGTTAGCGGGGCCCGACAATGAGCAGTTCTTC. This chain uses TRBV12-3 or TRBV12-4 with TRBJ2-1, with 8 bases that match TRBD2. Trimming took 6 bases from V and 5 from J; bases not matched to a gene: 15. There are 17 residues in the CDR3.

Many counts were recorded for this clonotype. The chain links TRBV20-1 to TRBJ2-3; 8 positions agree with TRBD2. V trimming: 5 bases; J trimming: 6 bases; junction bases outside the gene matches: 16. The CDR3 is made up of 16 amino acids. The germline CDR1 and CDR2 sequences are DFQATT and SNEGSKA (reference sequence). The CDR3 DNA reads as TGCAGTGCTTTACTACGGGAGGGGGGGCTTACGGATACGCAGTATTTT. Translation: CSALLREGGLTDTQYF.

The sample holds many counts of this clonotype. The CDR3 coding sequence is TGTGCCAGCAGCTTAATGGGACTAGCGGGGGGGCCGGTCACCGGGGAGCTGTTTTTT. Its protein product is CASSLMGLAGGPVTGELFF. This chain uses TRBV7-2 with TRBJ2-2; 16 bases are shared with TRBD2. This CDR3 is 19 amino acids long. The V and J ends lost 2 bases and 4 bases, in that order; junction bases with no gene match: 7. Germline V lookup: CDR1 SGHTA, CDR2 FQGNSA. Filled out from reference TRBV7-2 and TRBJ2-2, the complete variable domain reads GAGVSQSPSNKVTEKGKDVELRCDPISGHTALYWYRQSLGQGLEFLIYFQGNSAPDKSGLPSDRFSAERTGGSVSTLTIQRTQQEDSAVYLCASSLMGLAGGPVTGELFFGEGSRLTVL.

This CDR3 is CASSLAPWEKLFF. CDR3 DNA sequence: TGTGCCAGCAGCTTAGCCCCTTGGGAAAAACTGTTTTTT. This chain joins TRBV5-6 and TRBJ1-4; D ambiguous. CDR1 is SGHDT, CDR2 YYEEEE, per germline. The CDR3 totals 13 residues. V gave up 2 bases and J gave up 8 bases, with 10 bases separating them.

This clonotype has at least ten counts. The rearrangement links TRBV6-2 or TRBV6-3 to TRBJ1-5; D is unclear. The germline gives CDR1 MNHEY, CDR2 SVGEGT. V lost 6 bases and J lost 0, with 9 bases in between. CDR3 length: 14 amino acids. CDR3 in amino acids: CASSLDYSNQPQHF. CDR3 nucleotide sequence: TGTGCCAGCAGCCTGGACTATAGCAATCAGCCCCAGCATTTT.

This clonotype was observed at least ten times. V gene TRBV6-1 combines with J gene TRBJ1-1; 12 bases fit TRBD1. V trimming: 6 bases; J trimming: 0 bases; junction bases outside the gene matches: 2. The CDR3 has 15 amino acids. CDR1 and CDR2 (germline): MNHNS, SASEGT. The CDR3 loop is CASRGQGALNTEAFF. The CDR3 DNA reads TGTGCCAGCAGGGGACAGGGGGCGTTGAACACTGAAGCTTTCTTT.

This clonotype appeared many times. The rearrangement links TRBV19 to TRBJ1-1, with D unclear. This CDR3 region has 13 residues. V was cut by 4 bases and J by 1 base, with 7 bases left in between. Germline loops: CDR1 LNHDA, CDR2 SQIVND (reference sequence). The CDR3: CASSTGSNTEAFF. DNA for the CDR3: TGTGCCAGTAGTACGGGATCGAACACTGAAGCTTTCTTT. The full variable domain, rest sourced from reference TRBV19 and TRBJ1-1, is DGGITQSPKYLFRKEGQNVTLSCEQNLNHDAMYWYRQDPGQGLRLIYYSQIVNDFQKGDIAEGYSVSREKKESFPLTVTSAQKNPTAFYLCASSTGSNTEAFFGQGTRLTVV.

At least ten counts were recorded for this clonotype. The chain uses TRBV7-8 and TRBJ2-5; the match to TRBD2 covers 8 bases. There are 16 residues in the CDR3. The junction had 7 bases not matched to a gene; V was cut back by 3 bases and J by 1 base. Per the germline V gene, CDR1 is SGHVS and CDR2 is FQNEAQ. Here the CDR3 DNA reads TGTGCCAGCAGCTTTCCCGCGGGGGGTTCCCAAGAGACCCAGTACTTC. It specifies CASSFPAGGSQETQYF. Filled out from reference TRBV7-8 and TRBJ2-5, the complete variable domain reads GAGVSQSPRYKVAKRGQDVALRCDPISGHVSLFWYQQALGQGPEFLTYFQNEAQLDKSGLPSDRFFAERPEGSVSTLKIQRTQQEDSAVYLCASSFPAGGSQETQYFGPGTRLLVL.

The sample holds many counts of this clonotype. This rearrangement joins TRBV20-1 to TRBJ2-3, with unresolved D. From germline, CDR1 is DFQATT and CDR2 SNEGSKA (reference sequence). CDR3 length equals 15 residues. V shed 0 bases and J shed 1 base, with 11 bases lying between them. CDR3 residues: CSARDRVVGTDTQYF. CDR3 DNA sequence: TGCAGTGCTAGAGATCGGGTCGTAGGCACAGATACGCAGTATTTT.

This clonotype was seen many times. Written as DNA, the CDR3 is TGTGCCATCAGCCCCAAGACGATTAGCGGGTCAGCCTACGAGCAGTACTTC. Protein sequence: CAISPKTISGSAYEQYF. This chain connects TRBV10-3 to TRBJ2-7; 7 bases map to TRBD2. Looked up from germline, CDR1 is ENHRY and CDR2 is SYGVKD. There are 17 residues in the CDR3. J lost 2 bases, V lost 6 bases, and 16 bases had no gene match.

This clonotype was found many times. V gene TRBV20-1 combines with J gene TRBJ2-2; 10 bases are shared with TRBD1. The junction had 7 bases not matched to a gene; V was cut back by 2 bases and J by 4 bases. Germline V gives CDR1 DFQATT, CDR2 SNEGSKA (reference sequence). The CDR3 covers 16 residues. CDR3 nucleotide sequence: TGCAGTGCTAGATCCGGGACAGGGGTAGGCACCGGGGAGCTGTTTTTT. Translated, it gives CSARSGTGVGTGELFF.

This chain uses TRBV4-1 with TRBJ2-3; TRBD2 aligns across 12 bases. Trimming took 4 bases from V and 6 from J; bases not matched to a gene: 5. Germline values: CDR1 MGHRA, CDR2 YSYEKL. The CDR3 sequence is 15 residues long. CDR3 bases: TGCGCCAGCAGCCCCCGGACTAGCGGGGTTGATACGCAGTATTTT. It translates to CASSPRTSGVDTQYF.

This clonotype occurred many times. V is TRBV7-9 and J is TRBJ1-6, with D tentatively TRBD1 (5 bases). Germline values: CDR1 SEHNR, CDR2 FQNEAQ (reference sequence). The CDR3 consists of 13 residues. V lost 3 bases and J 10 bases, leaving 10 bases between the germline ends. The CDR3 spells CASSLGTGSPLHF. In DNA form, the CDR3 reads TGTGCCAGCAGCTTGGGAACAGGCTCACCCCTCCACTTT.

This clonotype has at least ten counts. This rearrangement joins TRBV5-6 to TRBJ2-1; possibly TRBD2 for D (5 bases). The CDR3 runs to 15 residues. The V and J ends lost 4 bases and 3 bases respectively, with 14 bases between them. Germline CDR1 reads SGHDT; CDR2 reads YYEEEE. CDR3 residues: CASSRRPAGYNEQFF. In DNA, the CDR3 is TGTGCCAGCAGCAGGCGGCCCGCGGGCTACAATGAGCAGTTCTTC.

The sample holds many counts of this clonotype. This sequence joins TRBV2 and TRBJ1-1; D ambiguous. V was clipped by 2 bases and J by 1 base, with 14 bases between them. The CDR3 runs to 16 residues. Per the germline V gene, CDR1 is SNHLY and CDR2 is FYNNEI. The CDR3 DNA is TGTGCCAGCAGTGAATGGGAAGCGAAAAAGAACACTGAAGCTTTCTTT. This encodes CASSEWEAKKNTEAFF.

This clonotype was recorded at least ten times. This chain connects TRBV14 to TRBJ2-3; D is unresolved. CDR1 is SGHDN, CDR2 FVKESK, per germline. V lost 5 bases to trimming and J lost 0 bases, with 6 bases between them. The CDR3 has 13 amino acids. CDR3 DNA: TGTGCCAGCAGCTGGGTGAGCACAGATACGCAGTATTTT. It codes for CASSWVSTDTQYF.

The sample holds many counts of this clonotype. This chain links TRBV7-3 with TRBJ1-2; D call uncertain. CDR3 length equals 13 residues. CDR1 and CDR2 from the germline V gene are SGHTA and FQGTGA. The V end was cut by 5 bases, the J end by 12 bases, with 19 bases between. CDR3 nucleotides: TGTGCCAGCAGCCTTAGCGCTCAGGCCCATCACACCTTC. It specifies CASSLSAQAHHTF.

This clonotype was recorded many times. The CDR3 is CASSDFSETQYF. The CDR3 DNA reads as TGTGCCAGCAGTGATTTTTCGGAGACCCAGTACTTC. The gene calls are TRBV2 and TRBJ2-5; D remains unclear. This CDR3 region has 12 residues. Germline lookup yields CDR1 SNHLY and CDR2 FYNNEI. V lost 3 bases and J lost 5, with 7 bases in between. The variable domain in full, completed from reference TRBV2 and TRBJ2-5, reads EPEVTQTPSHQVTQMGQEVILRCVPISNHLYFYWYRQILGQKVEFLVSFYNNEISEKSEIFDDQFSVERPDGSNFTLKIRSTKLEDSAMYFCASSDFSETQYFGPGTRLLVL.

At least ten counts were recorded for this clonotype. J is TRBJ2-2 and V is TRBV5-1; possibly TRBD1 for D (6 bases). CDR1 SGHRS and CDR2 YFSETQ come from the germline V gene. V lost 8 bases and J lost 0, with 14 bases in between. This CDR3 comprises 15 residues. CDR3 bases: TGCGCCAGTTCTCGGGACAACACGAACACCGGGGAGCTGTTTTTT. Amino acids: CASSRDNTNTGELFF.

This clonotype was seen at least ten times. The J gene is TRBJ2-3, the V gene TRBV7-3, with D hard to call. Trimming removed 0 bases at V and 0 bases at J, with 16 bases between. The CDR3 runs 18 residues. CDR1 is SGHTA, CDR2 FQGTGA, per germline. CDR3 sequence (DNA): TGTGCCAGCAGCTTAACAATCCCTCTCTTGTCTAGCACAGATACGCAGTATTTT. This gives the protein CASSLTIPLLSSTDTQYF.

This clonotype was counted at least ten times. The chain couples TRBV19 to TRBJ2-5, with D possibly matching TRBD1 (6 bases). Germline CDR1 LNHDA, CDR2 SQIVND (reference sequence). This CDR3 region has 16 residues. With 9 bases removed from V and 5 bases from J, the gap between germline ends came to 25 bases. The CDR3 nucleotides are TGTGCCAGCGCCAGTCGAAAAACAGGGACGGACGAGACCCAGTACTTC. It codes for CASASRKTGTDETQYF. The full variable domain, in which reference TRBV19 and TRBJ2-5 provide the parts outside the CDR3, is DGGITQSPKYLFRKEGQNVTLSCEQNLNHDAMYWYRQDPGQGLRLIYYSQIVNDFQKGDIAEGYSVSREKKESFPLTVTSAQKNPTAFYLCASASRKTGTDETQYFGPGTRLLVL.

This chain connects TRBV12-3 or TRBV12-4 to TRBJ1-2, with TRBD1 matching 9 bases. J lost 5 bases, V lost 6 bases, and 10 bases had no gene match. This CDR3 contains 15 residues. The CDR3 DNA follows: TGTGCCAGCAGACTGGAACAGGGGGCGGGTTATGGCTACACCTTC. It is translated as CASRLEQGAGYGYTF.

This clonotype was counted a few times. The genes are TRBV11-2 and TRBJ2-7; TRBD1 might be the D (6 bases). Looked up from germline, CDR1 is SGHAT and CDR2 is FQNNGV. The CDR3 is made up of 17 amino acids. The ends were cut back, 5 bases at V and 2 bases at J, with 22 bases in the middle. The CDR3 DNA follows: TGTGCCAGCAGCCCAAAGGATAGAGGGGGTTGGCCCTACGAGCAGTACTTC. Protein: CASSPKDRGGWPYEQYF.

This chain links TRBV11-2 with TRBJ2-7; 8 bases map to TRBD1. Losses at the gene ends were 6 bases for V and 6 bases for J; bases not matched to a gene: 13. Germline values: CDR1 SGHAT, CDR2 FQNNGV. There are 15 residues in the CDR3. CDR3 sequence reads: CASSYRRDRGPEQYF. CDR3 sequence (DNA): TGTGCCAGCAGTTACCGCCGAGACAGGGGTCCCGAGCAGTACTTC.